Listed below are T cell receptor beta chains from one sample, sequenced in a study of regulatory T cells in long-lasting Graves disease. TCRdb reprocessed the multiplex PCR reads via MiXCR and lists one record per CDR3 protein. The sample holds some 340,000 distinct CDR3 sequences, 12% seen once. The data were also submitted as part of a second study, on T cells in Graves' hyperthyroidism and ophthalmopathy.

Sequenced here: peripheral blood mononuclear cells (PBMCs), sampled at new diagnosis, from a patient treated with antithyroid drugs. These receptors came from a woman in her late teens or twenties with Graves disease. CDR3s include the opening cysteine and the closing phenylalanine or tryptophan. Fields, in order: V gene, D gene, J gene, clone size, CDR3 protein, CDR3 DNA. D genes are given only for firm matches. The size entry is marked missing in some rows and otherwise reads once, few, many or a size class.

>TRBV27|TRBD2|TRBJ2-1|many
CASSLVGLAANEQFF
TGTGCCAGCAGTTTAGTGGGACTAGCGGCCAATGAGCAGTTCTTC
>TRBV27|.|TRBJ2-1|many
CASSFTPSDTGSYNEQFF
TGTGCCAGCAGTTTCACCCCCTCGGACACCGGCTCCTACAATGAGCAGTTCTTC
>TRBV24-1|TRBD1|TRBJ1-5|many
CATVEGQGSNQPQHF
TGTGCCACCGTCGAGGGACAGGGCAGCAATCAGCCCCAGCATTTT
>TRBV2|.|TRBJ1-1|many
CASSTRGRSVGEAFF
TGTGCCAGCAGTACTCGGGGGAGATCCGTCGGTGAAGCTTTCTTT
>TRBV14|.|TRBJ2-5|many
CASSQGNRFGETQYF
TGTGCCAGCAGCCAAGGCAACAGGTTCGGAGAGACCCAGTACTTC
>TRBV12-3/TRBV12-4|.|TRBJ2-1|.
CASSPGLAKTYNEQFF
TGTGCCAGCAGTCCAGGGCTAGCGAAAACATACAATGAGCAGTTCTTC
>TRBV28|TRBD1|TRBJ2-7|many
CAISGTGTYEQYF
TGTGCCATCTCCGGGACAGGAACCTACGAGCAGTACTTC
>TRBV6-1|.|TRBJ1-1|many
CASSAQGHTEAFF
TGTGCCAGCAGCGCACAGGGTCACACTGAAGCTTTCTTT
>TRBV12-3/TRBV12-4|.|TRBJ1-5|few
CASSLVGRGNQPQHF
TGTGCCAGCAGTTTAGTTGGGAGAGGGAATCAGCCCCAGCATTTT
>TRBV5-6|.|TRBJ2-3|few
CASSSGLTSRGDTQYF
TGTGCCAGCAGCTCAGGGCTAACTAGCCGGGGAGATACGCAGTATTTT
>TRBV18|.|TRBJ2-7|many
CASSPLANRYEQYF
TGTGCCAGCTCACCCCTAGCAAACAGGTACGAGCAGTACTTC
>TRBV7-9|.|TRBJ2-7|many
CASSLSSGFHEQYF
TGTGCCAGCAGCTTAAGTAGTGGTTTCCACGAGCAGTACTTC
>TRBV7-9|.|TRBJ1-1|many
CASSLRDWNTEAFF
TGTGCCAGCAGCTTAAGGGACTGGAACACTGAAGCTTTCTTT
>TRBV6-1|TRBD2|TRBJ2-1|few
CASSAMGRGLAGVVSYNEQFF
TGTGCCAGCAGTGCCATGGGGAGGGGACTAGCGGGAGTCGTCTCCTACAATGAGCAGTTCTTC
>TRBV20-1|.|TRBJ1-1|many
CSASTGTPTEAFF
TGCAGTGCTAGCACGGGGACCCCCACTGAAGCTTTCTTT
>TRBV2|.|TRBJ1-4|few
CASSEGLGANEKLFF
TGTGCCAGCAGTGAAGGGCTGGGGGCTAATGAAAAACTGTTTTTT
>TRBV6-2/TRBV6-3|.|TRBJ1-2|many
CASSYSLGSTYDGYTF
TGTGCCAGCAGTTACAGTCTCGGGTCCACCTACGATGGCTACACCTTC
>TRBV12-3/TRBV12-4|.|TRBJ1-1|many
CASSLVPENTEAFF
TGTGCCAGCAGTTTAGTTCCTGAGAACACTGAAGCTTTCTTT
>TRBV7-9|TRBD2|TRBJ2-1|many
CASSYLAGVNNEQFF
TGTGCCAGCAGCTATCTAGCGGGGGTTAACAATGAGCAGTTCTTC
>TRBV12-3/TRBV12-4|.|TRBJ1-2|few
CASSWPAGATSYGYTF
TGTGCCAGCAGTTGGCCGGCGGGGGCAACGAGCTATGGCTACACCTTC
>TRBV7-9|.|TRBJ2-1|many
CASSPPSWRGQFF
TGTGCCAGCAGCCCCCCGTCGTGGAGAGGGCAGTTCTTC
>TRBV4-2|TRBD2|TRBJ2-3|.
CASSQEASGASTDTQYF
TGTGCCAGCAGCCAAGAGGCTAGCGGGGCCTCCACAGATACGCAGTATTTT
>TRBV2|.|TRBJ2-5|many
CATSSDRDQETQYF
TGTGCCACCTCTTCGGACAGAGACCAAGAGACCCAGTACTTC
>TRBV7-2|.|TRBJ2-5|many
CASSQLRVKETQYF
TGTGCCAGCAGCCAGCTTCGGGTTAAAGAGACCCAGTACTTC
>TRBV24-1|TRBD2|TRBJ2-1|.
CATSTVGTSGGDEQFF
TGTGCCACCAGCACCGTCGGGACTAGCGGGGGAGATGAGCAGTTCTTC
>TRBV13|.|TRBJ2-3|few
CASSARLGKEPTDTQYF
TGTGCCAGCAGCGCTCGGTTGGGGAAAGAGCCGACAGATACGCAGTATTTT
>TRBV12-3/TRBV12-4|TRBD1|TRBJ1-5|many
CASSPDRVGGRGKDQPQHF
TGTGCCAGCAGCCCTGACAGGGTGGGAGGACGAGGTAAAGATCAGCCCCAGCATTTT
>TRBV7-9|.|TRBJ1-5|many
CASSFPGITQPQHF
TGTGCCAGCAGCTTTCCAGGAATCACTCAGCCCCAGCATTTT
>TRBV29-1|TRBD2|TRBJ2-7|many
CSVPAGGTYEQYF
TGCAGCGTCCCAGCGGGAGGGACCTACGAGCAGTACTTC
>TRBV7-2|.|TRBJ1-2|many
CASRPGTQTYGYTF
TGTGCCAGCAGACCCGGGACGCAAACCTATGGCTACACCTTC
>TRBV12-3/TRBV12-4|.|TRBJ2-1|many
CASSGSPSRQFF
TGTGCCAGCAGTGGGAGCCCAAGTAGGCAGTTCTTC
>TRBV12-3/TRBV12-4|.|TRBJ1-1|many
CASSLDPKAAFF
TGTGCCAGCAGTTTAGACCCCAAGGCGGCTTTCTTT
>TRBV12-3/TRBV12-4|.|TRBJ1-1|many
CASSWGGAEAFF
TGTGCCAGCAGTTGGGGGGGGGCTGAAGCTTTCTTT
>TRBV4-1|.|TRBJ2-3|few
CASSPRMDTQYF
TGCGCCAGCAGCCCCAGGATGGATACGCAGTATTTT
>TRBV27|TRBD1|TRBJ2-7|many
CASSKPTGANLYF
TGTGCCAGCAGCAAGCCAACAGGGGCCAACCTATACTTC
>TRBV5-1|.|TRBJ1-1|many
CASKKGNTEAFF
TGCGCCAGCAAGAAAGGAAACACTGAAGCTTTCTTT
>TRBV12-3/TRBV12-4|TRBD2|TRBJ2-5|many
CASSLRSGGYQETQYF
TGTGCCAGCAGTTTAAGGAGCGGGGGCTACCAAGAGACCCAGTACTTC
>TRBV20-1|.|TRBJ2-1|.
CSARDLGGGSYNEQFF
TGCAGTGCTAGAGATCTAGGGGGAGGGTCCTACAATGAGCAGTTCTTC
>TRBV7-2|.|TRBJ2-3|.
CASSLRVRQYF
TGTGCCAGCAGCCTAAGGGTACGGCAGTATTTT
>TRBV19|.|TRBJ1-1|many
CASREGVGTEAFF
TGTGCCAGTAGGGAAGGTGTGGGCACTGAAGCTTTCTTT